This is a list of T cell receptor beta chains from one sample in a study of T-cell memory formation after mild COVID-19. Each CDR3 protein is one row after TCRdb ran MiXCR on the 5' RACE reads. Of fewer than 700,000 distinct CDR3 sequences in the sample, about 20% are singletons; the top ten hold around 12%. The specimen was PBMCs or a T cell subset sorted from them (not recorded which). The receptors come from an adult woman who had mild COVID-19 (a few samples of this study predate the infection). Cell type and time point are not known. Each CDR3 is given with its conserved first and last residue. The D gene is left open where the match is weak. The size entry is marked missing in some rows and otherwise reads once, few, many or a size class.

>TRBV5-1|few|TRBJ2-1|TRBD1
TGCGCCAGCAGACCGACAGGGTCCCATGAGCAGTTCTTC
CASRPTGSHEQFF
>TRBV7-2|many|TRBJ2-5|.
TGTGCCAGCAGCCCAAGAGAGGGTCCGGAGACCCAGTACTTC
CASSPREGPETQYF
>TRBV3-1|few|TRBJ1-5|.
TGTGCCAGCAGCCCGGTAGGGCAGGTCCAGCCCCAGCATTTT
CASSPVGQVQPQHF
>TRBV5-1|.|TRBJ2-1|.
TGCGCCAGCAGCCTGAGGGCAGGGTCCACCGAGGAGCAGTTCTTC
CASSLRAGSTEEQFF
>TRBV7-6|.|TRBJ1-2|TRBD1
TGTGCCAGCAGCTCGTTGGGGAGGACAGGGAGATTTAAGGATGGCTACACCTTC
CASSSLGRTGRFKDGYTF
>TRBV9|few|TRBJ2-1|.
TGTGCCAGCAGCCTCTTTACCGGGAGTGGTGAGCAGTTCTTC
CASSLFTGSGEQFF
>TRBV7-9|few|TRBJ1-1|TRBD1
TGTGCCACCAGAGCCAGCAGGGGGGAGCCTGAAGCTTTCTTT
CATRASRGEPEAFF
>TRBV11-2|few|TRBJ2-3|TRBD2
TGTGCCAGCAGCCGGGGACTAGCGGGAGTCCCTAGCACAGATACGCAGTATTTT
CASSRGLAGVPSTDTQYF
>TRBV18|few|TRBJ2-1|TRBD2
TGTGCCAGCTCACCACTTCCACTAGCGGGGGCCGGGAATGAGCAGTTCTTC
CASSPLPLAGAGNEQFF
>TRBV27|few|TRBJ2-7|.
TGTGCCAGCAGTTTATCGGGACTTGGACAGATCTACGAGCAGTACTTC
CASSLSGLGQIYEQYF
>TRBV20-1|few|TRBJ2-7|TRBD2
TGCAGTGCTTCTCTAGCGGGAGGTACCGAGCAGTACTTC
CSASLAGGTEQYF
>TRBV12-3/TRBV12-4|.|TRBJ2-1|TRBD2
TGTGCCAGCAGGTCAGCCGGGACTAGCGGGGGGACGGTCTTC
CASRSAGTSGGTVF
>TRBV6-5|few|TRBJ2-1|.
TGTGCCAGCAGTTACTCAGGGGGGACCTACAATGAGCAGTTCTTC
CASSYSGGTYNEQFF
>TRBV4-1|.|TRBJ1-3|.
TGCGCCAGCAGCCAGCTCAGGAACTCTGGAAACACCATATATTTT
CASSQLRNSGNTIYF
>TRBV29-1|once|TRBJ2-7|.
TGCAGCGTTGTTATAACGCCCCTTGGGACCTACGAGCAGTACTTC
CSVVITPLGTYEQYF
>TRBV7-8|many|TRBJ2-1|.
TGTGCCAGCAGCTCGCCGTTACAAGACAATGAGCAGTTCTTC
CASSSPLQDNEQFF
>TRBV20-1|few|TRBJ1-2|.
TGCAGTGCTACTAACTATGGCTACACCTTC
CSATNYGYTF
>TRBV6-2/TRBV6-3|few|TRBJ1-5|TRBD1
TGTGCCAGCAGCTCCGACAGGGGAAGGAGTCAGCCCCAGCATTTT
CASSSDRGRSQPQHF
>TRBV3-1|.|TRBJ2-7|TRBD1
TGTGCCAGCAGCCACCCGGGACAGGGGGCCTACGAGCAGTACTTC
CASSHPGQGAYEQYF
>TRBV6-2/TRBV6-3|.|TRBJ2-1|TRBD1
TGTGCCAGCAGTTACTCGGACAGGGAAAGGCAGTTCTTC
CASSYSDRERQFF
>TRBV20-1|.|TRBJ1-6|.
TGCAGTGCATATAATCCGGGCCTTAATTCACCCCTCCACTTT
CSAYNPGLNSPLHF
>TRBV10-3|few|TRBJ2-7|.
TGTGCCATCAGGGACATGAGGGACTCCTACGAGCAGTACTTC
CAIRDMRDSYEQYF
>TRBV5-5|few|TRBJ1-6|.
TGTGCCAGCAGCCCACCGGGGTCCGCCCCATCACCCCTCCACTTT
CASSPPGSAPSPLHF
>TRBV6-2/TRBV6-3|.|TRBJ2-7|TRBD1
TGTGCCAGCAGTTACCCACAGGGGACCTCCTACGAGCAGTACTTC
CASSYPQGTSYEQYF
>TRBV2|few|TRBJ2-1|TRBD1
TGTGCCAGCAGTTGGACAGGGGGGTATGACAATGAGCAGTTCTTC
CASSWTGGYDNEQFF
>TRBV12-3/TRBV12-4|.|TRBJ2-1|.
TGTGCCAGCACCCCCCTCGCGGGCCTCTGGGATGAGCAGTTCTTC
CASTPLAGLWDEQFF
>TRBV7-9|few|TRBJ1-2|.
TGTGCCAGCAGCTTGCAGGGGCTAACAAGTGGCTACACCTTC
CASSLQGLTSGYTF
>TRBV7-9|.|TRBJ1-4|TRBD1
TGTGCCAGCAGCTGGGACAGGGAGACCTTAAATGAAAAACTGTTTTTT
CASSWDRETLNEKLFF
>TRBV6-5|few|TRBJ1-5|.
TGTGCCAGCAGTTACTCGGGTATCAGCAATCAGCCCCAGCATTTT
CASSYSGISNQPQHF
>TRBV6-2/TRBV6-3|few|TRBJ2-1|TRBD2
TGTGCCAGCTTAACCGGGACTAGCGCCAATGAGCAGTTCTTC
CASLTGTSANEQFF
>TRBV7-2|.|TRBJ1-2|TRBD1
TGTGCCAGCAGCCGGGACAGGGATAGTGGCTACACCTTC
CASSRDRDSGYTF
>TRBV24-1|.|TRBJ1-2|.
TGTGCCACCAGTGATTTCATCGCTAACTATGGCTACACCTTC
CATSDFIANYGYTF
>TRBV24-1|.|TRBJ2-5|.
TGTGCCACCAGTATCGAAGAGACCCAGTACTTC
CATSIEETQYF
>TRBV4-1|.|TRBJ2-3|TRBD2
TGCGCCAGCAGCCAAGTCAGCACGGGACTAGCAACAGATACGCAGTATTTT
CASSQVSTGLATDTQYF
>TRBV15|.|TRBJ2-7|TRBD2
TGTGCCACCAGCGATAGCGGGAGGGCAAGCTACGAGCAGTACTTC
CATSDSGRASYEQYF
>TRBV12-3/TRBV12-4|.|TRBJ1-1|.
TGTGCCAGCAGTTTACGCCAACTGACGAGGGGGAACACTGAAGCTTTCTTT
CASSLRQLTRGNTEAFF
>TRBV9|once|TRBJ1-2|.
TGTGCCAGCAGCAACGAGGGGAGATCGTGGGGCTACACCTTC
CASSNEGRSWGYTF
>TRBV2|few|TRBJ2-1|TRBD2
TGTGCCAGCACCCCAAAAAGGCCTAGCGGCGGTGAGCAGTTCTTC
CASTPKRPSGGEQFF
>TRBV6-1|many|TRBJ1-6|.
TGTGCCAGCACTAGCGGGCAGGGGTATTCACCCCTCCACTTT
CASTSGQGYSPLHF
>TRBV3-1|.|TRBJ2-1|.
TGTGCCAGCACCGTGGGACCTGGTGAGCAGTTCTTC
CASTVGPGEQFF
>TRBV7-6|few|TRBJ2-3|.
TGTGCCAGCAGCTTAGCGGGAGGGGGACAGCACACAGATACGCAGTATTTT
CASSLAGGGQHTDTQYF
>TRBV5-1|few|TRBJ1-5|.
TGCGCCAGCAGTCCGGGCAGCGCGGGCAATCAGCCCCAGCATTTT
CASSPGSAGNQPQHF
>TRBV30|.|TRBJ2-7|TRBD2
TGTGCCTGGATAGCGGGGAGATACGAGCAGTACTTC
CAWIAGRYEQYF
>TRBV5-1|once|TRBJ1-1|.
TGCGCCAGCAGCTTGGATTCAGGGGCTGGTACTGAAGCTTTCTTT
CASSLDSGAGTEAFF
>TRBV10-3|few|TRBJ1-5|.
TGTGCCATCGGCCACGAGAGCAATCAGCCCCAGCATTTT
CAIGHESNQPQHF
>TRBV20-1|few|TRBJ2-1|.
TGCAGTGCTAGAACCCATCTTGGGGGGAATGAGCAGTTCTTC
CSARTHLGGNEQFF
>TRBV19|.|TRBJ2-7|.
TGTGCCAGTAGTAACGGGGGGCTCTCCTACGAGCAGTACTTC
CASSNGGLSYEQYF
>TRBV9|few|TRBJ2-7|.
TGTGCCAGCAGCGTAGCGGGGGCCAGCTCCTACGAGCAGTACTTC
CASSVAGASSYEQYF
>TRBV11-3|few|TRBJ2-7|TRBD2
TGTGCCAGCAGCCCGGGACTAAACGACTACGAGCAGTACTTC
CASSPGLNDYEQYF